What follows is one T cell receptor (beta chain) and its context. This specimen comes from a study of blood T cell repertoires in COVID-19. Assay used: immunoSEQ multiplex PCR; TCRdb lists only in-frame clones, some missing. The repertoire holds around 150,000 clones, with approximately 82% as singletons. Per germline, CDR1 MNHEY and CDR2 SVGAGI. V was pared by 9 bases and J by 4 bases, with 8 bases of the junction left unmatched. The CDR3 contains 14 residues. V and J are TRBV6-5 and TRBJ2-2; 7 bases agree with TRBD1. The clonotype was recovered from a man aged 55 to 69 who had recovered from COVID-19. Sample: peripheral blood. CDR3: CASAPAGGTGELFF. CDR3 nucleotide sequence: TGTGCCAGTGCCCCGGCAGGGGGCACCGGGGAGCTGTTTTTT.